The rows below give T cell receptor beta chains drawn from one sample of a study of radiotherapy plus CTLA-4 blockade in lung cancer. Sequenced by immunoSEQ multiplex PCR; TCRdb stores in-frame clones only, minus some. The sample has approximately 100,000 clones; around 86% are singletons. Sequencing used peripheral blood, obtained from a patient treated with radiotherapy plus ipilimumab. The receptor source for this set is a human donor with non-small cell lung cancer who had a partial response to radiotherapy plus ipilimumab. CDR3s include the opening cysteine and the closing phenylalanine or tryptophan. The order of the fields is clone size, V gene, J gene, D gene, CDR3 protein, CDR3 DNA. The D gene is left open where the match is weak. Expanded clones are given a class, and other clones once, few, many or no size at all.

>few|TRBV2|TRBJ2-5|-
CASRGNPAGRAAQETQYF
TGTGCCAGCAGGGGTAATCCGGCCGGCAGGGCTGCCCAAGAGACCCAGTACTTC
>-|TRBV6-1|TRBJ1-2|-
CASKLVVNYGYTF
TGTGCCAGCAAATTAGTGGTTAACTATGGCTACACCTTC
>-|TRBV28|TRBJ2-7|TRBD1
CASSPDRGYEQYF
TGTGCCAGCAGCCCCGACAGGGGCTACGAGCAGTACTTC
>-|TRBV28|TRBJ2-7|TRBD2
CASSFGGSPEQYF
TGTGCCAGCAGTTTTGGCGGGAGCCCCGAGCAGTACTTC
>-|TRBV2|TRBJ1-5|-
CASSQTKEGWDSNQPQHF
TGTGCCAGCAGCCAGACCAAAGAGGGTTGGGATAGCAATCAGCCCCAGCATTTT
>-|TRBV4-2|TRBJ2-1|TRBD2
CASGGTSGRDNEQFF
TGTGCCAGCGGCGGGACTAGCGGGAGGGACAATGAGCAGTTCTTC
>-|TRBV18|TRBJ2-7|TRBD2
CASSLLSPAGAGEQYF
TGTGCCAGCTCACTACTATCCCCAGCGGGAGCGGGAGAGCAGTACTTC
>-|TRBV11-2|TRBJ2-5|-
CASSLVVSGETQYF
TGTGCCAGCAGCTTAGTCGTCTCCGGAGAGACCCAGTACTTC
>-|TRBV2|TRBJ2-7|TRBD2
CASSDNQREVPFHEQYF
TGTGCCAGCAGTGATAACCAGCGGGAGGTCCCGTTTCACGAGCAGTACTTC
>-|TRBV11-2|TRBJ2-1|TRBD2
CASSLGTSEGNEQFF
TGTGCCAGCAGCTTAGGCACTAGCGAGGGCAATGAGCAGTTCTTC
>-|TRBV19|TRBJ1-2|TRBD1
CASGTGGVIGYTF
TGTGCCAGTGGAACAGGGGGCGTCATTGGCTACACCTTC
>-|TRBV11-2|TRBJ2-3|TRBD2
CASIGGGGLSDTQYF
TGTGCCAGCATCGGGGGGGGAGGGCTGTCAGATACGCAGTATTTT
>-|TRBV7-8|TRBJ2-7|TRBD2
CASSLVTGTSGVRNGEQYF
TGTGCCAGCAGCTTAGTTACCGGGACTAGCGGAGTCCGGAATGGCGAGCAGTACTTC
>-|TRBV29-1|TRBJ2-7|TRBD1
CSVGPGGIEQYF
TGCAGCGTTGGGCCAGGGGGCATCGAGCAGTACTTC
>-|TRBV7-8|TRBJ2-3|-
CASSLSTESDTQYF
TGTGCCAGCAGCCTCTCGACGGAGTCAGATACGCAGTATTTT
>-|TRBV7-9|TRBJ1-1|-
CASTRGMNTEAFF
TGTGCCAGCACCCGCGGCATGAACACTGAAGCTTTCTTT
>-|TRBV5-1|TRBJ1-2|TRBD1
CASSRGQGAYGYTF
TGCGCCAGCAGCCGGGGACAGGGGGCCTATGGCTACACCTTC
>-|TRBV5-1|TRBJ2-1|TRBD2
CASSLGLAGGLSYNEQFF
TGCGCCAGCAGCTTGGGTTTAGCGGGAGGGCTCTCCTACAATGAGCAGTTCTTC
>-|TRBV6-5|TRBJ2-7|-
CASSEPYLIPEQYF
TGTGCCAGCAGTGAACCCTACTTGATTCCCGAGCAGTACTTC
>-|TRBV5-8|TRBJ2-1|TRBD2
CASSLGIAGGSYNEQFF
TGTGCCAGCAGCTTGGGGATAGCGGGAGGTTCCTACAATGAGCAGTTCTTC
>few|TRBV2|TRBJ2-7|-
CASSPEGVVLYEQYF
TGTGCCAGCAGCCCTGAGGGGGTCGTACTCTACGAGCAGTACTTC
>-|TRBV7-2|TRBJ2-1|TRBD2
CASSSDAGDNEQFF
TGTGCCAGCAGCTCGGACGCGGGAGACAATGAGCAGTTCTTC
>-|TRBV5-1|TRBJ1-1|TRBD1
CASSFTGQGGTEAFF
TGCGCCAGCAGCTTCACAGGACAGGGAGGTACTGAAGCTTTCTTT
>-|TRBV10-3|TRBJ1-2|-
CAISPGFYGYTF
TGTGCCATCAGTCCAGGTTTTTATGGCTACACCTTC
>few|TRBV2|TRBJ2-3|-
CASVPWVASTRADTQYF
TGTGCCAGCGTCCCTTGGGTGGCTTCTACCCGGGCAGATACGCAGTATTTT
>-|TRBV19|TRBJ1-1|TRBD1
CASSTSGQGAEAFF
TGTGCCAGTAGTACCTCGGGACAGGGCGCTGAAGCTTTCTTT
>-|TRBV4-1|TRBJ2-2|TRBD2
CASKASGSDLDTGELFF
TGCGCCAGCAAAGCTAGCGGGAGTGATCTGGACACCGGGGAGCTGTTTTTT
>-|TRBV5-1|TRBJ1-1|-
CASSLAGGNTEAFF
TGCGCCAGCAGCTTGGCAGGAGGGAACACTGAAGCTTTCTTT
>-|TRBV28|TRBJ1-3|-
CASSSQFRPGNTIYF
TGTGCCAGCAGTTCCCAGTTTCGTCCTGGAAACACCATATATTTT
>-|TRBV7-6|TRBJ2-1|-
CASSIAGAAYPSYNEQFF
TGTGCCAGCAGCATAGCAGGGGCAGCTTATCCTTCCTACAATGAGCAGTTCTTC
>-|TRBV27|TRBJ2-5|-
CASSLLGKETQYF
TGTGCCAGCAGTTTATTGGGCAAGGAGACCCAGTACTTC
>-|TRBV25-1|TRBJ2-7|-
CASSLGGGGEQYF
TGTGCCAGCAGCCTAGGGGGTGGCGGCGAGCAGTACTTC
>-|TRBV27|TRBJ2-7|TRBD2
CASTPLGSGSGEQYF
TGTGCCAGCACCCCACTAGGTAGCGGGAGCGGCGAGCAGTACTTC
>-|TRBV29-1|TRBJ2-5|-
CSVDRARQETQYF
TGCAGCGTTGACAGGGCAAGACAAGAGACCCAGTACTTC
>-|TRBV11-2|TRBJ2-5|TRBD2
CASSLHGGREGETQYF
TGTGCCAGCAGCTTACACGGGGGGCGGGAGGGGGAGACCCAGTACTTC
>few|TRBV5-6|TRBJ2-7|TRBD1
CASSWGQGYEQYF
TGTGCCAGCAGCTGGGGACAGGGGTACGAGCAGTACTTC
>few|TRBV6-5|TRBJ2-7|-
CASSYGTYYEQYF
TGTGCCAGCAGTTACGGGACATACTACGAGCAGTACTTC
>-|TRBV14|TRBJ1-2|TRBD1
CASSQAHSGTGTFNYGYTF
TGTGCCAGCAGCCAAGCCCATTCCGGGACAGGGACATTTAACTATGGCTACACCTTC
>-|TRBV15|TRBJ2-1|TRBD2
CATSRDRLGGGTYNEQFF
TGTGCCACCAGCAGAGACCGGCTGGGGGGGGGTACTTACAATGAGCAGTTCTTC
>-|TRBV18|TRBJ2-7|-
CASSPSDGGPYEQYF
TGTGCCAGCTCACCAAGCGACGGAGGGCCCTACGAGCAGTACTTC
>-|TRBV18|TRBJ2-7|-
CASSPGRYEQYF
TGTGCCAGCTCACCCGGTCGATACGAGCAGTACTTC
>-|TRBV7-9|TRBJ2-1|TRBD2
CASSPGLAGEEEQFF
TGTGCCAGCAGCCCCGGACTAGCGGGAGAGGAGGAGCAGTTCTTC
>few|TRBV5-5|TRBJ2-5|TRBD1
CASSSQGALGETQYF
TGTGCCAGCAGCTCACAGGGGGCGCTCGGAGAGACCCAGTACTTC
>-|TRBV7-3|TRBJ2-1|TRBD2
CASSPYAGENNEQFF
TGTGCCAGCAGCCCTTACGCGGGGGAAAACAATGAGCAGTTCTTC
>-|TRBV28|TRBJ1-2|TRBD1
CASSLGRGDGYTF
TGTGCCAGCAGTTTAGGCAGGGGGGATGGCTACACCTTC
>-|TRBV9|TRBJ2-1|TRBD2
CASSGRGGTSGRASSYNEQFF
TGTGCCAGCAGCGGACGGGGTGGGACTAGCGGGAGGGCCAGCTCCTACAATGAGCAGTTCTTC